This entry lists 10 T cell receptor beta chains sequenced from one sample in a study of T-cell memory formation after mild COVID-19. Using its own MiXCR run on the 5' RACE reads, TCRdb lists one record per CDR3 protein. The repertoire has more than 350,000 distinct CDR3 sequences, 15% to 20% of them found once; the top ten carry 20% to 25%. Material: PBMCs or a T cell subset sorted from them (not recorded which). These receptors all come from a young man who had mild COVID-19 (a few samples of this study predate the infection). Cell type and time point are not known.

The chain carries TRBV5-1 and TRBJ2-3; possible D gene TRBD1, 5 bases. The CDR3 sequence is 15 residues long. Germline V gene sequence: CDR1 SGHRS, CDR2 YFSETQ. Trimming shortened V by 0 bases and J by 2 bases, and 10 bases separated the two germline ends. The CDR3 spells CASSLEQVFTDTQYF. For the CDR3, the DNA is TGCGCCAGCAGCTTGGAACAGGTATTCACAGATACGCAGTATTTT. Full variable domain (missing parts from reference TRBV5-1 and TRBJ2-3): KAGVTQTPRYLIKTRGQQVTLSCSPISGHRSVSWYQQTPGQGLQFLFEYFSETQRNKGNFPGRFSGRQFSNSRSEMNVSTLELGDSALYLCASSLEQVFTDTQYFGPGTRLTVL.

Only a few counts were recorded for this clonotype. The chain uses TRBV5-6 and TRBJ1-2; D is unresolved. The germline gives CDR1 SGHDT, CDR2 YYEEEE. The CDR3 sequence is 15 residues long. The ends were cut back, 1 base at V and 5 bases at J, with 15 bases in the middle. The DNA of the CDR3 is TGTGCCAGCAGCTTGAGGCCCAGTACTACTTATGGCTACACCTTC. The encoded protein is CASSLRPSTTYGYTF. The entire variable domain, with the rest obtained from reference TRBV5-6 and TRBJ1-2, is as follows: DAGVTQSPTHLIKTRGQQVTLRCSPKSGHDTVSWYQQALGQGPQFIFQYYEEEERQRGNFPDRFSGHQFPNYSSELNVNALLLGDSALYLCASSLRPSTTYGYTFGSGTRLTVV.

The V and J genes are TRBV15 and TRBJ2-3, with a possible D match to TRBD2 (6 bases). Germline V gives CDR1 LNHNV, CDR2 YYDKDF (reference sequence). There are 16 residues in the CDR3. Trimming left V 2 bases short and J 0 bases short, with 12 bases between. CDR3 DNA sequence: TGTGCCACCAGCAGACGGGACTCTGCTAGCACAGATACGCAGTATTTT. It specifies CATSRRDSASTDTQYF.

This clonotype was counted between two and nine times. This chain uses TRBV29-1 with TRBJ1-2; D unclear. The CDR3 loop spans 12 amino acids. Looked up from germline, CDR1 is SQVTM and CDR2 is ANQGSEA. The ends were cut back, 8 bases at V and 2 bases at J, with 12 bases in the middle. In DNA form, the CDR3 reads TGCAGCTTTCGGACGGAGAACTATGGCTACACCTTC. Encoded protein: CSFRTENYGYTF.

The sample holds a few counts of this clonotype. The V call is TRBV5-1, the J call TRBJ2-3; D perhaps matches TRBD2 (5 bases). From germline, CDR1 is SGHRS and CDR2 YFSETQ. This CDR3 has 14 amino acids. Trimming left V 0 bases short and J 4 bases short, with 9 bases between. The CDR3 here is CASSLAVSADTQYF. The CDR3 DNA reads TGCGCCAGCAGCTTGGCAGTTAGCGCAGATACGCAGTATTTT.

The V call is TRBV7-2, the J call TRBJ1-4; tentative D call: TRBD1 (5 bases). The CDR3 is made up of 14 amino acids. Germline V gene lookup returns CDR1 SGHTA and CDR2 FQGNSA. The V end was cut by 1 base, the J end by 8 bases, with 11 bases between. CDR3 loop: CASSLGRVVEKLFF. The DNA for the CDR3 is TGTGCCAGCAGCTTAGGCAGGGTGGTCGAAAAACTGTTTTTT.

This clonotype has a handful of counts. The chain carries TRBV11-2 and TRBJ2-6, with 8 bases lining up with TRBD1. Trimming removed 1 base from V and 4 bases from J; junction bases left unmatched: 3. From germline, CDR1 is SGHAT and CDR2 FQNNGV. The CDR3 has 16 amino acids. The chain's CDR3 is CASSLGGQVGANVLTF. CDR3 bases: TGTGCCAGCAGCTTAGGGGGACAGGTGGGGGCCAACGTCCTGACTTTC.

The chain links TRBV29-1 to TRBJ2-7; perhaps TRBD1 as D (6 bases). This CDR3 is 14 amino acids long. CDR1 is SQVTM and CDR2 is ANQGSEA in the germline V gene. Deletions cut 4 bases from V and 2 bases from J, with 15 bases between. The CDR3 bases are TGCAGCGTTGGGGGCGACAGGCCAGCCTACGAGCAGTACTTC. This sequence encodes CSVGGDRPAYEQYF.

Concerning this clonotype itself: One junction end does not reproduce the germline sequence, and a read error may be involved. The chain employs TRBV29-1 and TRBJ1-4; D remains ambiguous. The CDR3 sequence is 11 residues long. Germline V gene lookup returns CDR1 SQVTM and CDR2 ANQGSEA. The CDR3 nucleotides read TGCAGCGTTCTTGGTGGCGAAATACTGTTTTTT. Its translation is CSVLGGEILFF.

The sample holds a few counts of this clonotype. The V and J genes are TRBV5-1 and TRBJ2-2; D possibly uses TRBD1 or TRBD2 (6 bases each). The CDR3 is made up of 15 amino acids. V was shortened by 6 bases and J by 0 bases, with 12 bases between the two germline ends. Per germline, CDR1 SGHRS and CDR2 YFSETQ. The CDR3 bases are TGCGCCAGCAAGTCGGGGGACACGAACACCGGGGAGCTGTTTTTT. It translates to CASKSGDTNTGELFF.